This T cell receptor beta chain comes out of a study of response to subunit inactivated influenza vaccine. Regarding the study as a whole: The authors suggested that few new T cells are recruited per seasonal influenza vaccination.

The CDR3 covers 14 residues. CDR1 is MDHEN, CDR2 SYDVKM, per germline. V gave up 2 bases and J gave up 5 bases, with 10 bases separating them. In TCRdb, the RT-PCR reads were re-called with MiXCR into one record per CDR3 protein. The top ten hold 9% to 12% of the sample, which has 250,000 to 350,000 distinct CDR3 sequences, 20% to 25% seen once. The table lists this clonotype with a few counts. Its antigen is unknown. V gene TRBV28 combines with J gene TRBJ2-4, with a possible D match to TRBD1 (6 bases). The sequences come from PBMCs from blood, collected approximately 20 months after vaccination. The receptor comes from a man aged 50-75 years who received an inactivated influenza vaccine. The CDR3 here is CASSLTGRENIQYF. CDR3 coding DNA: TGTGCCAGCAGTTTAACAGGGCGGGAAAACATTCAGTACTTC.